The 16 T cell receptor beta chains listed next were all sequenced from one sample in a study of post-analysis software for immune sequencing data. Points from the study as a whole: Controls showed lower frequencies than patients for 5 or 6 TRBV segments, and TRBV5-6, TRBV5-1 and TRBV20-1 were among these.

Antigens for these TCRs are unknown. Built from TCR beta cDNA, the libraries had unique molecular identifiers in them. TCRdb passed the PCR reads through MiXCR, listing each CDR3 protein once. The data contain about 260,000 distinct CDR3 sequences, 35% to 45% of them singletons. The source material was blood. Receptors were obtained from a girl under 18 with multiple sclerosis.

This clonotype has more than one count but fewer than ten. The genes are TRBV5-1 and TRBJ2-7; D remains unclear. Germline V gene sequence: CDR1 SGHRS, CDR2 YFSETQ. The CDR3 length is 12 residues. V was shortened by 0 bases and J by 2 bases, with 3 bases between the two germline ends. This CDR3 reads CASSLVPYEQYF. CDR3 nucleotide sequence: TGCGCCAGCAGCTTGGTCCCCTACGAGCAGTACTTC.

Notes on this clonotype: A single base separates this from a much larger clone, so it may be a read error. The chain links TRBV5-5 to TRBJ1-6; 11 bases map to TRBD1. Per germline, CDR1 SGHKS and CDR2 YYEKEE (reference sequence). This CDR3 is built from 15 residues. The CDR3 DNA reads TGTGCCAGCAGCTTGCGGGACAGGGGGTTCTCACCCCCCCACTTT. Protein product: CASSLRDRGFSPPHF.

This chain links TRBV6-2 or TRBV6-3 with TRBJ1-5; 8 positions agree with TRBD1. The CDR3 is 15 amino acids. CDR1 is MNHEY and CDR2 is SVGEGT in the germline V gene. The trim removed 2 bases at V and 5 bases at J, leaving 5 bases unmatched. The CDR3 nucleotides read TGTGCCAGCAGTTACCACAGGGGGGTATATCAGCCCCAGCATTTT. Translating it yields CASSYHRGVYQPQHF.

V and J are TRBV29-1 and TRBJ2-3; 14 positions agree with TRBD2. Germline V CDR1 and CDR2: SQVTM, ANQGSEA. The CDR3 has 15 amino acids. With V trimmed by 7 bases and J by 2 bases, 5 bases remained unmatched. DNA for the CDR3: TGCAGCGCTAGGACTAGCGGGAGGACCACAGATACGCAGTATTTT. It yields the protein CSARTSGRTTDTQYF.

In its sample, this clonotype was seen once. This may arise from a read error, as a much more abundant clone is one base away. The rearrangement joins TRBV20-1 to TRBJ2-3; 8 bases line up with TRBD2. This CDR3 is 15 amino acids long. CDR1 is DFQATT, CDR2 SNEGSKA, per germline (reference sequence). The CDR3 coding sequence is TGCAGTGTTAGAGATGGGCGGGAGGGCACAGATACGCAGTATTTT. Amino acids: CSVRDGREGTDTQYF.

In this sample, this clonotype turned up many times. CDR3 sequence (DNA): TGCAGCGCGCGGACTAGCGGGGGGGCAACCTACAATGAGCAGTTCTTC. This sequence encodes CSARTSGGATYNEQFF. This sequence joins TRBV29-1 and TRBJ2-1; the match to TRBD2 covers 15 bases. The germline V gene has CDR1 SQVTM and CDR2 ANQGSEA. V lost 7 bases and J lost 2; bases outside the gene matches: 6. The CDR3 sequence is 16 residues long.

There are a few counts of this clonotype. The rearrangement uses TRBV4-1 and TRBJ1-1; D gene uncertain. V lost 2 bases and J 0 bases, leaving 4 bases between the germline ends. The CDR3 runs to 13 residues. Germline lookup yields CDR1 MGHRA and CDR2 YSYEKL. DNA of the CDR3: TGCGCCAGCAGCCAAATCGTGAACACTGAAGCTTTCTTT. Residues: CASSQIVNTEAFF.

J is TRBJ2-1 and V is TRBV7-3, with D unclear. Trimming left V 5 bases short and J 0 bases short, with 8 bases between. Germline V gene sequence: CDR1 SGHTA, CDR2 FQGTGA. The CDR3 has 14 amino acids. The CDR3 sequence: CASSPASSYNEQFF. DNA of the CDR3: TGTGCCAGCAGCCCGGCTAGCTCCTACAATGAGCAGTTCTTC. The variable domain in full, completed from reference TRBV7-3 and TRBJ2-1, reads GAGVSQTPSNKVTEKGKYVELRCDPISGHTALYWYRQSLGQGPEFLIYFQGTGAADDSGLPNDRFFAVRPEGSVSTLKIQRTERGDSAVYLCASSPASSYNEQFFGPGTRLTVL.

This clonotype was detected many times. This chain links TRBV20-1 with TRBJ1-1, with D hard to call. Germline V gene data show CDR1 as DFQATT and CDR2 as SNEGSKA (reference sequence). Trimming pared 5 bases from V and 6 bases from J, leaving 16 bases between. The CDR3 runs 13 residues. This chain's CDR3 is CSAAPPVLSEAFF. CDR3 nucleotides: TGCAGTGCTGCACCACCAGTACTCTCTGAAGCTTTCTTT.

This clonotype was seen only a few times. This chain connects TRBV20-1 to TRBJ1-2, with D perhaps matching TRBD1 (5 bases). The length of the CDR3 is 17 residues. CDR1 is DFQATT and CDR2 is SNEGSKA in the germline V gene (reference sequence). With 3 bases removed from V and 7 bases from J, the gap between germline ends came to 27 bases. CDR3: CSASGLAGRAGGGGYTF. For the CDR3, the DNA is TGCAGTGCTAGCGGCTTGGCAGGGCGAGCTGGGGGAGGTGGCTACACCTTC.

A word on this clonotype: Just one base apart from a much larger clone, this may be a read error. The chain links TRBV29-1 to TRBJ1-1; D gene ambiguous. Between the trimmed V and J ends, which lost 3 bases and 1 base, there was a span of 12 bases. Germline CDR1 and CDR2: SQVTM and ANQGSEA. The CDR3 sequence is 14 residues long. The CDR3 DNA is TGCAGCGTTGAGCTCCAGGCCAAGAACACTGAAGCTTTCTTT. Protein: CSVELQAKNTEAFF.

At least ten counts were recorded for this clonotype. This sequence joins TRBV24-1 and TRBJ2-5; TRBD1 agrees at 7 bases. The CDR3 runs 15 residues. V was clipped by 3 bases and J by 2 bases; unmatched bases: 5. Per the germline V gene, CDR1 is KGHDR and CDR2 is SFDVKD. The CDR3 bases are TGTGCCACCAGTGATCCAGGGACAGTACAAGAGACCCAGTACTTC. This translates into CATSDPGTVQETQYF.

This clonotype was found a few times. This chain joins TRBV25-1 and TRBJ2-5; D uncertain. Deletions cut 2 bases from V and 0 bases from J, with 7 bases between. This CDR3 comprises 14 residues. Germline V CDR1 and CDR2: MGHDK, SYGVNS. The CDR3 sequence is CASSERAYQETQYF. DNA for the CDR3: TGTGCCAGCAGTGAACGGGCGTACCAAGAGACCCAGTACTTC.

A note on this clonotype: One base away lies a much larger clone, so this may be a sequencing read error. The CDR3 DNA follows: TGTGCCAGCAGGTTGAGGGATGGGTACGAGCAGTACTTC. The encoded protein is CASRLRDGYEQYF. The V and J genes are TRBV28 and TRBJ2-7; D possibly corresponds to TRBD2 (5 bases). This CDR3 is 13 amino acids long. Trimming took 6 bases from V and 4 from J, leaving 13 bases between them. In germline, CDR1 is MDHEN, CDR2 SYDVKM.

This clonotype was observed a handful of times. This chain links TRBV13 with TRBJ2-5, with 7 bases identical to TRBD2. The CDR3 is made up of 14 amino acids. Per germline, CDR1 PRHDT and CDR2 FYEKMQ (reference sequence). Trimming took 2 bases from V and 2 from J; bases not matched to a gene: 2. This chain's CDR3 is CASSLSREQETQYF. DNA of the CDR3: TGTGCCAGCAGCTTATCGCGGGAGCAAGAGACCCAGTACTTC.

The chain carries TRBV29-1 and TRBJ2-3, with D perhaps given as TRBD1 or TRBD2 (5 bases each). CDR1 and CDR2 (germline): SQVTM, ANQGSEA. V lost 5 bases and J 4 bases, leaving 16 bases between the germline ends. The CDR3 consists of 14 residues. Written as DNA, the CDR3 is TGCAGCGTTCTCGAGGTGAGGGGTCCAGATACGCAGTATTTT. It specifies CSVLEVRGPDTQYF.